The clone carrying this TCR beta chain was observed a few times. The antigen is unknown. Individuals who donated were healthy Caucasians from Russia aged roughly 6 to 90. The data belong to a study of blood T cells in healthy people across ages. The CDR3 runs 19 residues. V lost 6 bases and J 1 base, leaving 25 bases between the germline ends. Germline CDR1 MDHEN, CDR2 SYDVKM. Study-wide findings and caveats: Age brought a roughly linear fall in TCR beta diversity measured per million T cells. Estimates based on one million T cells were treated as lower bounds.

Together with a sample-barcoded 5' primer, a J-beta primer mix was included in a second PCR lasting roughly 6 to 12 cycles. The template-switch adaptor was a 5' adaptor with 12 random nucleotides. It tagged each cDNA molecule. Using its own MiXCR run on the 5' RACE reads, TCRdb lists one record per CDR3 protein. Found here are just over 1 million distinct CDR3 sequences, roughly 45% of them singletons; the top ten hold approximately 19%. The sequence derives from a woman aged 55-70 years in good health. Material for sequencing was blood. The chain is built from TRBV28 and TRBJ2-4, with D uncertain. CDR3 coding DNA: TGTGCCAGCAGAGCCCGCTCCAGTAGTACCGGAACGGCCAAAAACATTCAGTACTTC. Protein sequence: CASRARSSSTGTAKNIQYF.